This T cell receptor beta chain was sequenced for a study of blood T cell repertoires in COVID-19. Study overall: Italy, Spain and the United States were the sources of the convalescent and acute COVID-19 samples. The cDNA or gDNA used as material had been derived from T cells, B-cell-depleted T cells, or PBMCs.

In the study's own analysis: Reference gene primer amplification in the assay estimated nucleated cell counts. The assay was immunoSEQ multiplex PCR, and TCRdb's table has in-frame clones only and misses some. V, J and clone size are those of that table, while D and trimming were read from the DNA. The sample yields 200,000 to 300,000 clones, around 80% seen once. The CDR3 spans 16 residues. The ends lost 0 bases at V and 12 bases at J; junction bases unmatched: 13. Germline V gives CDR1 SGHDT, CDR2 YYEEEE. The chain couples TRBV5-6 to TRBJ2-1; 9 bases align to TRBD2. What was sequenced was peripheral blood. The receptor's source is a woman under 30 with acute or convalescent COVID-19. The CDR3 region has the DNA TGTGCCAGCAGCTTGGGTCCCCTAGCGGGATATCTAGGGCAGTTCTTC. Translating it yields CASSLGPLAGYLGQFF. The variable domain in full, completed from reference TRBV5-6 and TRBJ2-1, reads DAGVTQSPTHLIKTRGQQVTLRCSPKSGHDTVSWYQQALGQGPQFIFQYYEEEERQRGNFPDRFSGHQFPNYSSELNVNALLLGDSALYLCASSLGPLAGYLGQFFGPGTRLTVL.